The rows below give T cell receptor beta chains drawn from one sample of a study of siplizumab effects on memory and regulatory T cells. Assay: immunoSEQ multiplex PCR; the TCRdb copy retains only in-frame clones and omits some. Of fewer than 130,000 clones listed, about nine tenths were seen once; the top ten hold approximately 1.2%. Specimen: CD4+ T cells sorted from blood. The origin of the receptors is a human donor in good health. CDR3s include the opening cysteine and the closing phenylalanine or tryptophan. The D gene is left open where the match is weak. The size of a clone is reported for some rows only, either as once, few or many, or as a class for expanded clones.

size	D	J	length	V	CDR3	DNA
once	TRBD2	TRBJ2-1	15	TRBV6-1	CASSPPRGGANEQFF	TGTGCCAGCAGTCCCCCCCGCGGGGGGGCGAATGAGCAGTTCTTC
once	TRBD1	TRBJ1-1	16	TRBV4-1	CASSQRGGRMNTEAFF	TGCGCCAGCAGCCAACGAGGGGGCAGGATGAACACTGAAGCTTTCTTT
-	-	TRBJ1-2	13	TRBV2	CASSPGWTGGYTF	TGTGCCAGCAGTCCAGGTTGGACTGGTGGCTACACCTTC
-	-	TRBJ2-5	12	TRBV2	CAGSALEETQYF	TGTGCCGGCAGTGCACTTGAGGAGACCCAGTACTTC
-	TRBD1	TRBJ1-3	14	TRBV6-5	CASSRTGVGNTIYF	TGTGCCAGCAGCAGGACAGGGGTCGGAAACACCATATATTTT
-	-	TRBJ1-6	14	TRBV5-6	CASSSGSDGISLHF	TGTGCCAGCAGCTCCGGATCGGACGGGATTTCCCTCCACTTT
-	-	TRBJ1-6	16	TRBV6-5	CASSLQGNRYNSPLHF	TGTGCCAGCAGTTTACAGGGAAATAGGTATAATTCACCCCTCCACTTT
-	TRBD2	TRBJ2-3	15	TRBV9	CASSVVAGLSDTQYF	TGTGCCAGCAGCGTAGTAGCGGGACTGTCAGATACGCAGTATTTT
-	-	TRBJ2-5	15	TRBV6-5	CASSYSYGAGETQYF	TGTGCCAGCAGTTACTCATACGGGGCGGGGGAGACCCAGTACTTC
-	TRBD1	TRBJ2-5	14	TRBV10-3	CAISAGTGWETQYF	TGTGCCATCAGCGCCGGGACAGGGTGGGAGACCCAGTACTTC
-	TRBD2	TRBJ2-5	13	TRBV5-1	CASSDPGGETQYF	TGCGCCAGCAGCGACCCGGGGGGAGAGACCCAGTACTTC
-	TRBD1	TRBJ2-7	12	TRBV2	CASRWDREGAAF	TGTGCCAGCAGGTGGGACAGGGAAGGGGCGGCCTTC
-	-	TRBJ2-7	14	TRBV5-4	CASSLGQRNYEQYF	TGTGCCAGCAGCTTGGGACAGAGAAACTACGAGCAGTACTTC
-	-	TRBJ1-6	17	TRBV4-1	CASSQVGGGSYNSPLHF	TGCGCCAGCAGCCAAGTGGGGGGTGGCTCCTATAATTCACCCCTCCACTTT
once	-	TRBJ1-4	15	TRBV19	CASSITPWDLEKLFF	TGTGCCAGTAGTATAACCCCCTGGGACCTTGAAAAACTGTTTTTT
-	TRBD1	TRBJ2-7	14	TRBV2	CASSGQGERYEQYF	TGTGCCAGCAGTGGACAGGGTGAACGTTACGAGCAGTACTTC
-	TRBD1	TRBJ1-6	14	TRBV2	CASSGQGFPSPLHF	TGTGCCAGCAGTGGACAGGGGTTCCCTTCACCCCTCCACTTT
-	TRBD1	TRBJ1-5	13	TRBV19	CASIGDRVQPQHF	TGTGCCAGTATAGGGGACAGGGTTCAGCCCCAGCATTTT